This T cell receptor (beta chain) came from a study of OX40 agonist ivuxolimab in advanced cancers. Broadly, across the study: The costimulatory receptor OX40 (CD134) was targeted by ivuxolimab, a fully human IgG2 agonistic monoclonal antibody. Intravenous ivuxolimab was administered to patients every 2 weeks at six dose levels: 0.01, 0.1, 0.3, 1.5, 3 and 10 mg/kg. Of the approximately 50 dose-escalation patients, hepatocellular carcinoma was present in about 20, melanoma in approximately 15, renal cell carcinoma in 9 and head and neck cancer in 9. In the dose-escalation cohort, 70% to 85% of patients were male, and the mean age was 60 years with a range of roughly 20 to 80. Prior anti-PD-1, anti-PD-L1 or anti-CTLA-4 therapy was permitted, and checkpoint inhibitors had been received by about two fifths of dose-escalation patients. Partial responses occurred in three dose-escalation patients, of whom one had hepatocellular carcinoma and two had cutaneous melanoma. Peripheral TCRbeta sequencing aimed to test whether ivuxolimab altered TCR sequence diversity and caused clonal T-cell expansion. The paper covers the monotherapy dose-escalation part of the phase I ivuxolimab trial, which included N of about 50 patients.

For sequencing of the TCRbeta CDR3 region, genomic DNA was extracted from the sorted cells. The immunoSEQ Assay was used to sequence the TCRbeta CDR3 regions. The immuneACCESS repertoire file appears here via TCRdb, limited to in-frame rearrangements. These files lack a portion of the clones; in checked studies, under half of the deficit traces to unresolved V genes, and the cause of the others is not known. Counted in this sample were tens of thousands of clones; about 88% of them appeared once. 0.6% to 0.85% of the sample belongs to the ten largest clones. Ends trimmed: V by 5 bases, J by 1 base; bases unmatched to a gene: 7. CDR1 SGHAT and CDR2 FQNNGV were looked up in the germline V gene. The CDR3 contains 15 residues, cysteine and phenylalanine counted. Of the read, only the CDR3 DNA is kept; its 45 bases are in frame from base 1. About this clone: Its antigen remains unidentified. Base qualities are not recorded, but no much larger clone differs from it by a single base.

Patients with a history of autoimmune disease or receiving systemic immunosuppression were excluded from the trial. Peripheral blood for TCR sequencing was collected from all dose cohorts at baseline, on cycle 4 day 1, and on cycle 7 day 1. Samples came from an open-label, multicenter, first-in-human phase I dose-escalation trial of ivuxolimab. Adults with locally advanced or metastatic melanoma, renal cell carcinoma, hepatocellular carcinoma or head and neck squamous cell carcinoma were enrolled in the trial. Before TCR sequencing, CD4+ and CD8+ T cells were separately sorted from peripheral blood. Paper-wide results and their limitations: Partial responders in the 0.1-3.0 mg/kg groups had among the lowest normalized peripheral clonal expansion, especially among CD8+ T cells. Low levels of normalized T-cell clonal expansion were also seen in some patients who did not respond. At doses of 0.1 to 3.0 mg/kg, clonal expansion of both CD4+ and CD8+ T cells in blood was seen between baseline and week 6. After ivuxolimab, expanded clones were on average more numerous among CD8+ T cells than among CD4+ T cells. Which antigens the clonally expanded peripheral T cells were specific for was not determined.

The source of this sequence is an adult with an advanced solid tumor such as melanoma, head and neck, liver or kidney cancer. The sequencing here drew on CD4+ or CD8+ T cells sorted from blood, taken in a trial of the OX40 agonist ivuxolimab. The sequence is built from TRBV11-2 and TRBJ2-5, with 7 middle bases fitting TRBD1. The DNA sequence is TGTGCCAGCAGCCCCCGGACAGGATCCCAAGAGACCCAGTACTTC. Translated, it reads CASSPRTGSQETQYF.